This is a list of T cell receptor beta chains from one sample in a study of blood T cell repertoires in COVID-19. The method was immunoSEQ multiplex PCR; TCRdb's version includes in-frame clones alone and lacks a portion of them. The table lists approximately 150,000 clones, 75% to 90% of them singletons. What was sequenced was peripheral blood. All receptors derive from a woman aged 60-70 years with active or convalescent COVID-19. CDR3s include the opening cysteine and the closing phenylalanine or tryptophan. The D gene is left open where the match is weak. Clone size is shown for a subset of rows, as once, few, many or a class of expanded clone.

V	size	D	J	CDR3	DNA
TRBV7-2	.	.	TRBJ2-7	CASSLAGADYEQYF	TGTGCCAGCAGCTTGGCAGGGGCTGACTACGAGCAGTACTTC
TRBV20-1	.	.	TRBJ1-2	CSASRGGGYTF	TGCAGTGCTAGTAGGGGAGGGGGCTACACCTTC
TRBV18	few	TRBD1	TRBJ1-1	CASSRPGGRAFF	TGTGCCAGCTCACGCCCAGGGGGCCGGGCTTTCTTT
TRBV6-5	.	.	TRBJ2-7	CASRVDRTYEQYF	TGTGCCAGCAGGGTAGACAGAACCTACGAGCAGTACTTC
TRBV18	.	TRBD2	TRBJ2-7	CASSPTAGGSYEQYF	TGTGCCAGCTCACCAACGGCGGGGGGATCCTACGAGCAGTACTTC
TRBV6-5	.	TRBD2	TRBJ2-7	CASRTGTSGAEQYF	TGTGCCAGCAGGACTGGGACTAGTGGGGCCGAGCAGTACTTC
TRBV4-1	.	TRBD2	TRBJ2-7	CASSSVGGSYEQYF	TGCGCCAGCAGCAGTGTGGGGGGGTCCTACGAGCAGTACTTC
TRBV5-4	.	TRBD2	TRBJ2-2	CASSTGLAGVRELFF	TGTGCCAGCAGCACGGGACTAGCGGGGGTCAGGGAGCTGTTTTTT
TRBV9	.	.	TRBJ2-7	CASSGGEAYEQYF	TGTGCCAGCAGCGGCGGGGAGGCATACGAGCAGTACTTC
TRBV3-1/TRBV3-2	.	TRBD2	TRBJ2-1	CASSQDPGLAGGKGNEQFF	TGTGCCAGCAGCCAAGATCCGGGACTAGCGGGGGGAAAGGGCAATGAGCAGTTCTTC
TRBV2	.	TRBD2	TRBJ2-3	CASTKGRGDTQYF	TGTGCCAGCACGAAGGGGAGGGGAGATACGCAGTATTTT
TRBV29-1	.	.	TRBJ1-2	CSVGGLNYGYTF	TGCAGCGTTGGGGGGCTTAACTATGGCTACACCTTC
TRBV5-5	few	.	TRBJ1-2	CASSLGPNYGYTF	TGTGCCAGCAGCTTGGGGCCGAACTATGGCTACACCTTC
TRBV19	.	TRBD1	TRBJ2-6	CASNGDSNVLTF	TGTGCCAGTAACGGGGACAGCAACGTCCTGACTTTC
TRBV10-3	.	TRBD1	TRBJ2-7	CAIKGQGRYEQYF	TGTGCCATCAAGGGACAGGGGAGGTACGAGCAGTACTTC
TRBV9	.	TRBD2	TRBJ2-5	CASSPLGEGTETQYF	TGTGCCAGCAGCCCATTGGGGGAGGGGACAGAGACCCAGTACTTC
TRBV9	.	TRBD2	TRBJ2-2	CASSVGTSGDTGELFF	TGTGCCAGCAGCGTAGGGACTAGCGGGGACACCGGGGAGCTGTTTTTT
TRBV7-2	.	TRBD1	TRBJ2-1	CASSKTGTGSPYNEQFF	TGTGCCAGCAGCAAAACCGGGACAGGGAGTCCCTACAATGAGCAGTTCTTC
TRBV7-9	few	.	TRBJ1-2	CASSIDRSYGYTF	TGTGCCAGCAGTATAGACAGGTCCTATGGCTACACCTTC
TRBV19	.	TRBD1	TRBJ1-1	CASSMWAGTVNTEAFF	TGTGCCAGTAGTATGTGGGCCGGGACAGTGAACACTGAAGCTTTCTTT